A single sample is the source of the 6 T cell receptor beta chains below, sequenced in a study of T cells in Graves' hyperthyroidism and ophthalmopathy. Amplification of TCR beta CDR3 regions used RNA as the template. A first-round RT-PCR of the TCR CDR3 used the HTBI primer set. MiXCR, applied by TCRdb to the multiplex PCR reads, yields one record per CDR3 protein. The table lists 150,000 or so distinct CDR3 sequences, around 21% of them singletons, with about 67% in the top ten. Sequenced: blood. These receptors came from a woman aged 45-60 years with Graves' hyperthyroidism that later progressed to Graves' ophthalmopathy.

This clonotype was seen at least ten times. CDR3 sequence (DNA): TGTGCCAGCAGTTTCGGGACAGGGAAGGAGACCCAGTACTTC. Protein: CASSFGTGKETQYF. This chain links TRBV12-3 or TRBV12-4 with TRBJ2-5; 9 bases fit TRBD1. This CDR3 region has 14 residues. With V trimmed by 3 bases and J by 5 bases, 4 bases remained unmatched.

This clonotype was picked up a small number of times. The V and J genes are TRBV6-1 and TRBJ2-4; D not certain. This CDR3 spans 16 amino acids. V lost 5 bases, J lost 0 bases, and 14 bases lay in between. The germline V gene encodes CDR1 MNHNS and CDR2 SASEGT. The CDR3 DNA reads TGTGCCAGCAGTCCCTCCCTTGTGAGAGCCAAAAACATTCAGTACTTC. Translating it yields CASSPSLVRAKNIQYF.

This clonotype was observed once. Just one base apart from a much larger clone, this may be a read error. The genes are TRBV20-1 and TRBJ2-7, with TRBD2 matching 10 bases. CDR3 length: 14 residues. CDR1 DFQATT and CDR2 SNEGSKA come from the germline V gene (reference sequence). CDR3 in DNA: TGCAGTGCCAGAGAAGCGGGAGGGCCCTACGAGCAGTACTTC. This gives the protein CSAREAGGPYEQYF.

This clonotype was counted many times. CDR3 region: CASSFFLVTGASGSRETQYF. In nucleotides, the CDR3 is TGTGCCAGCAGTTTTTTCCTCGTAACGGGAGCTAGCGGGAGTAGGGAGACCCAGTACTTC. The chain employs TRBV28 and TRBJ2-5; 10 nucleotides match TRBD2. This CDR3 is built from 20 residues. Trimming took 3 bases from V and 5 from J; bases not matched to a gene: 21. Looked up from germline, CDR1 is MDHEN and CDR2 is SYDVKM.

This clonotype was recorded at least ten times. This chain connects TRBV12-3 or TRBV12-4 to TRBJ1-1; D remains ambiguous. The CDR3 is 13 residues long. The V end lost 3 bases, the J end lost 1 base, and 6 bases lay between the germline ends. The CDR3 region is CASSFWQNTEAFF. In nucleotides, the CDR3 is TGTGCCAGCAGTTTTTGGCAGAACACTGAAGCTTTCTTT.

This clonotype came up many times. The V gene is TRBV5-5, the J gene TRBJ1-2; no definite D call. Trimming shortened V by 4 bases and J by 7 bases, and 20 bases separated the two germline ends. This CDR3 contains 15 residues. Germline CDR1 SGHKS, CDR2 YYEKEE (reference sequence). The CDR3 loop reads CASSPMPSDWSGYTF. CDR3 nucleotide sequence: TGTGCCAGCAGCCCCATGCCAAGTGACTGGAGTGGCTACACCTTC.